This T cell receptor (beta chain) derives from a study of T-cell reconstitution after alpha-beta-depleted transplantation in children. Germline V gives CDR1 MDHEN, CDR2 SYDVKM. Unmatched junction bases numbered 7, after V lost 3 bases and J lost 2 bases. This CDR3 spans 18 amino acids. Researchers prepared the TCRbeta library using unique molecular identifiers, the study reports. TCRdb reanalysed the PCR reads using MiXCR and keeps one entry per CDR3 protein. Found here are approximately 97,000 distinct CDR3 sequences, under 7% of them singletons; the top ten hold roughly 5.5%. This clonotype came up many times.

The receptor was derived from a female patient between 2 and 10 years old who had a stem cell transplant for Fanconi anemia, so the T cells may come from the graft donor. The sample was PBMCs, mostly from graft donor cells, taken 60 days after TCRalphabeta/CD19-depleted stem cell transplant. The chain joins TRBV28 to TRBJ2-3; 14 positions agree with TRBD2. This CDR3 is CASSLHRGLAGATDTQYF. The CDR3 DNA sequence: TGTGCCAGCAGTTTGCACAGGGGACTAGCGGGAGCCACAGATACGCAGTATTTT. Complete variable domain (other parts from reference TRBV28 and TRBJ2-3): DVKVTQSSRYLVKRTGEKVFLECVQDMDHENMFWYRQDPGLGLRLIYFSYDVKMKEKGDIPEGYSVSREKKERFSLILESASTNQTSMYLCASSLHRGLAGATDTQYFGPGTRLTVL.